The 21 T cell receptor beta chains reported below all come from one sample, sequenced in a study of blood T cell repertoires in COVID-19. Some clones are missing from TCRdb's copy, which holds only in-frame ones; the method was immunoSEQ multiplex PCR. The profile shows 40,000 to 50,000 clones, around nine tenths of them singletons. Material: peripheral blood. These receptors all come from a man between 60 and 75 years old with acute or convalescent COVID-19.

The chain recombines TRBV6-2 or TRBV6-3 with TRBJ2-5; no reliable D call. Germline V CDR1 and CDR2: MNHEY, SVGEGT. The CDR3 loop spans 11 amino acids. Trimming left V 5 bases short and J 4 bases short, with 5 bases between. For the CDR3, the DNA is TGTGCCAGCAGTACCGGAGAGACCCAGTACTTC. Translating gives CASSTGETQYF.

The chain combines TRBV3-1 (or the pseudogene TRBV3-2) with TRBJ1-2; TRBD1 matches at 7 bases. V shed 1 base, J shed 8 bases, and the junction held 4 bases outside the gene matches. This CDR3 region has 13 residues. Germline loops: CDR1 LGHDT, CDR2 YNNKEL (reference sequence). This CDR3 reads CASSQGTGPGYTF. Here the CDR3 DNA reads TGTGCCAGCAGCCAAGGGACAGGTCCCGGCTACACCTTC.

J is TRBJ1-1 and V is TRBV15; D not resolved. CDR1 LNHNV and CDR2 YYDKDF come from the germline V gene (reference sequence). V lost 3 bases, J lost 1 base, and 6 bases lay in between. The CDR3 totals 13 residues. Here the CDR3 reads CATSRSGNTEAFF. CDR3 DNA: TGTGCCACCAGCAGGTCGGGGAACACTGAAGCTTTCTTT.

As regards this clone: This CDR3 is also generated by other DNA sequences in the sample. This rearrangement joins TRBV18 to TRBJ2-6; 9 bases are a match to TRBD2. With 3 bases clipped from V and 3 bases from J, the junction kept 0 bases outside the gene matches. In germline, CDR1 is KGHSH, CDR2 LQKENI. The CDR3 has 15 amino acids. CDR3 bases: TGTGCCAGCTCACCTAGCGGGGGTGGGGCCAACGTCCTGACTTTC. This gives the protein CASSPSGGGANVLTF.

The gene calls are TRBV27 and TRBJ2-7, with TRBD1 as a possible D gene (5 bases). V lost 5 bases, J lost 2 bases, and 19 bases lay in between. The CDR3 is made up of 16 amino acids. Germline V gene sequence: CDR1 MNHEY, CDR2 SMNVEV (reference sequence). CDR3: CASSHNPGKGTYEQYF. DNA of the CDR3: TGTGCCAGCAGTCACAACCCCGGTAAGGGGACCTACGAGCAGTACTTC.

The rearrangement links TRBV27 to TRBJ2-1; 7 nucleotides align to TRBD1. CDR3 length equals 14 residues. Germline values: CDR1 MNHEY, CDR2 SMNVEV (reference sequence). The trim removed 4 bases at V and 9 bases at J, leaving 9 bases unmatched. The CDR3 DNA is TGTGCCAGCAGTTCCCCCGGACAGGCCAGTGAGCAGTTCTTC. Its protein is CASSSPGQASEQFF.

This clone appeared a single time. The gene calls are TRBV5-5 and TRBJ1-2, with D tentatively TRBD1 (6 bases). Between the trimmed V and J ends, which lost 1 base and 13 bases, there was a span of 26 bases. This CDR3 contains 16 residues. Germline CDR1 SGHKS, CDR2 YYEKEE (reference sequence). The CDR3 sequence is CASSLTPNRDNSGCTF. CDR3 DNA: TGTGCCAGCAGCTTGACACCTAACAGGGACAATAGCGGGTGCACCTTC.

This chain uses TRBV6-2 or TRBV6-3 with TRBJ2-3, with 8 bases that match TRBD1. Germline CDR1 and CDR2: MNHEY and SVGEGT. Trimming at V came to 5 bases and at J to 0 bases, leaving 4 bases not matched to a gene. The CDR3 is 15 amino acids. CDR3 residues: CASSPRGPSTDTQYF. In DNA, the CDR3 is TGTGCCAGCAGTCCCAGGGGGCCTAGCACAGATACGCAGTATTTT.

The sample holds one count of this clone. CDR3 residues: CASSHGQGSSYGYTF. The DNA for the CDR3 is TGCGCCAGCAGCCACGGACAGGGTTCATCATATGGCTACACCTTC. V and J are TRBV5-1 and TRBJ1-2; the match to TRBD1 covers 8 bases. V shed 4 bases, J shed 5 bases, and the junction held 10 bases outside the gene matches. CDR3 size: 15 residues. Germline-derived CDR1 and CDR2 are SGHRS and YFSETQ.

To note about this clone: Sequence at one end of the junction differs from germline and may be a read error. J is TRBJ1-2 and V is TRBV7-3, with 7 bases that match TRBD1. CDR1 is SGHTA and CDR2 is FQGTGA in the germline V gene. The CDR3 length is 13 residues. In nucleotides, the CDR3 is TGTGCCAGCAGCACAAACCCCCCAGGGGGAATGGCCTTC. Translated: CASSTNPPGGMAF.

The chain recombines TRBV10-2 with TRBJ2-7; 9 bases align to TRBD1. The CDR3 sequence is 14 residues long. Trimming at V came to 6 bases and at J to 4 bases, leaving 7 bases not matched to a gene. Germline V lookup: CDR1 WSHSY, CDR2 SAAADI. CDR3 sequence (DNA): TGCGCCAGCAGACCGGGACAGGGAAGATACGAGCAGTACTTC. It is translated as CASRPGQGRYEQYF.

The chain carries TRBV10-3 and TRBJ2-3; tentative D call: TRBD2 (6 bases). The V and J ends lost 4 bases and 2 bases respectively, with 10 bases between them. Germline V lookup: CDR1 ENHRY, CDR2 SYGVKD. CDR3 length: 14 amino acids. The CDR3 nucleotides read TGTGCCATCAGTGCGCCACTAGCCACAGATACGCAGTATTTT. Encoded protein: CAISAPLATDTQYF.

J is TRBJ1-6 and V is TRBV28, with 7 positions matching TRBD1. V was clipped by 5 bases and J by 9 bases; unmatched bases: 10. This CDR3 has 15 amino acids. From germline, CDR1 is MDHEN and CDR2 SYDVKM. The CDR3 bases are TGTGCCAGCAGTCTCATGCAGGGGGATGTTTCACCCCTCCACTTT. Protein: CASSLMQGDVSPLHF. Drawing the rest from reference TRBV28 and TRBJ1-6, the complete variable domain is DVKVTQSSRYLVKRTGEKVFLECVQDMDHENMFWYRQDPGLGLRLIYFSYDVKMKEKGDIPEGYSVSREKKERFSLILESASTNQTSMYLCASSLMQGDVSPLHFGNGTRLTVT.

The V call is TRBV6-5, the J call TRBJ1-2, with D possibly TRBD1 on 6 matching bases. Germline V gene data show CDR1 as MNHEY and CDR2 as SVGAGI. The V gene lost 6 bases and the J gene lost 3 bases, with 14 bases spanning the gap. The CDR3 totals 14 residues. The CDR3 is CASSSRGSDYGYTF. DNA for the CDR3: TGTGCCAGCAGCTCCAGGGGCTCCGACTATGGCTACACCTTC.

This chain's CDR3 is CASSQDLGSNTEAFF. The CDR3 DNA sequence: TGTGCCAGCAGCCAAGATCTGGGCAGTAACACTGAAGCTTTCTTT. The chain carries TRBV4-2 and TRBJ1-1; D is ambiguous. V was clipped by 0 bases and J by 2 bases, with 10 bases between them. The CDR3 covers 15 residues. Germline assignment: CDR1 LGHNA and CDR2 YNFKEQ.

The gene calls are TRBV2 and TRBJ1-5; the D is unclear. CDR3 length: 13 residues. Germline assignment: CDR1 SNHLY and CDR2 FYNNEI. The germline V and J ends were trimmed by 6 bases and 3 bases, with 9 bases remaining between them. The CDR3 bases are TGTGCCAGCAGGTGGAGTTTCAATCAGCCCCAGCATTTT. Its protein is CASRWSFNQPQHF.

This chain connects TRBV10-2 to TRBJ1-1, with D unclear. The V gene lost 7 bases and the J gene lost 11 bases, with 20 bases spanning the gap. Germline V gene data show CDR1 as WSHSY and CDR2 as SAAADI. The CDR3 loop spans 13 amino acids. This CDR3 is CASTMRYRWEAFF. The CDR3 DNA follows: TGCGCCAGCACTATGAGGTACCGGTGGGAGGCTTTCTTT.

This chain connects TRBV6-2 or TRBV6-3 to TRBJ1-2; 10 bases fit TRBD1. The CDR3 runs 15 residues. After removal of 6 bases from V and 2 bases from J, the junction contained 6 bases not matched to a gene. CDR1 is MNHEY, CDR2 SVGEGT, per germline. CDR3 DNA: TGTGCCAGCAGCCGGGACAGGGGACGAAACTATGGCTACACCTTC. Translated: CASSRDRGRNYGYTF.

This clone was observed a few times. J is TRBJ2-7 and V is TRBV7-9, with TRBD1 identical over 9 bases. The trim removed 6 bases at V and 0 bases at J, leaving 6 bases unmatched. CDR3 length equals 15 residues. Germline CDR1 and CDR2: SEHNR and FQNEAQ (reference sequence). The CDR3 nucleotides read TGTGCCAGCAGGAGCGGACAGGGGAGCTCCTACGAGCAGTACTTC. It specifies CASRSGQGSSYEQYF.

V gene TRBV2 combines with J gene TRBJ1-5; 7 bases fit TRBD1. CDR3 length: 14 amino acids. Germline V gene lookup returns CDR1 SNHLY and CDR2 FYNNEI. The J segment lost 1 base and the V segment lost 5 bases, leaving 2 bases of the junction unmatched. The CDR3 nucleotides read TGTGCCAGCAGTCCGACAGGGAGCAATCAGCCCCAGCATTTT. This sequence encodes CASSPTGSNQPQHF.

This chain uses TRBV4-1 with TRBJ1-2; D is perhaps TRBD1 (5 bases). The CDR3 has 17 amino acids. Deletions cut 0 bases from V and 4 bases from J, with 18 bases between. Germline lookup yields CDR1 MGHRA and CDR2 YSYEKL. The CDR3 protein is CASSQEYTQGPLYGYTF. CDR3 sequence (DNA): TGCGCCAGCAGCCAAGAGTATACCCAGGGCCCTCTCTATGGCTACACCTTC.